This TCR beta chain was observed in a study of T cells in tuberculosis (dated by TCRdb to the late 2010s). Regarding the research as a whole: The study combined CD1B tetramers and high-throughput TCR immunosequencing to characterize T cells specific for the mycobacterial lipid antigen glucose monomycolate (GMM). A South African clinical cohort compared IGRA-negative adolescents, IGRA-positive adolescents with latent tuberculosis and adults with active tuberculosis, ten per group. PBMC from patients with active tuberculosis were archived either before the start of standard anti-tuberculosis treatment or within 7 days of starting that treatment.

The time point label of this sample denotes: new active TB diagnosis, blood taken before or within 7 days of starting treatment. Active tuberculosis patients were HIV-seronegative South African adults aged 18 years or older with a new diagnosis. Active tuberculosis was confirmed by positive sputum smear microscopy and/or positive M. tuberculosis culture. Immunosequencing was performed on unsorted cryopreserved PBMC and covered 100,000 or so T cells per clinical donor on average. In regard to this clone: Its antigen is still unknown. No base quality information exists; no much larger clone differs at one position.

TCR libraries were generated with the immunoSEQ multiplex PCR assay, using TCR-beta and/or TCR-alpha/delta assays for each sample. The amplified TCR libraries were sequenced using the Illumina high-throughput platform. As for how the authors treated the data: Clustering and dimensionality reduction relied on pairwise TCRdist distances among GMM-specific receptors from T cells that were either sorted ex vivo or expanded in vitro. Each clinical repertoire was scored by mean NN-distance, the average TCRdist to the nearest 10% of tetramer-positive reference sequences. To compute GEM TCR motif frequency, the fraction of unique TCRs matching known GEM sequences by V/J usage and CDR3 length was calculated. Active tuberculosis was classified by linear discriminant analysis with leave-one-out cross-validation, implemented in scikit-learn. TCRdb stores this immuneACCESS table with in-frame sequences only. Part of the clones is absent; in the studies checked, under half of the shortfall reflects unresolved V genes, and no reason is known for the rest. V, J and clone size are those of that table, while D and trimming were read from the DNA. The sample table records approximately 46,000 clones; about 95% of these occur just once. Around 1.4% of the sample comes from the top ten.

The CDR3 contains 14 residues, cysteine and phenylalanine counted. Only CDR3 DNA is held: 42 bases, read in frame from base 1. From a lookup of the germline V gene, CDR1 and CDR2 are MNHEY and SVGAGI. Unmatched junction bases come to 10, with V trimmed by 7 bases and J by 7 bases. Here is what the overall study found, with its caveats: An accuracy of roughly 90% (AUROC roughly 0.87) was reached by a classifier using the diverse GMM-specific repertoire, compared with around 68% accuracy when GEM motif frequencies were used. The smaller NN-distances were partly driven by shorter CDR3-alpha lengths in active tuberculosis patients, and the difference for TCR-beta did not reach statistical significance. Active tuberculosis TCR-alpha repertoires showed smaller mean NN-distances to GMM-specific TCRs than IGRA-negative controls, suggesting clonal expansion of these TCRs. Clinical samples were selected based on the availability of cryopreserved specimens, with adults included as active tuberculosis cases and adolescents included as controls.

The sequencing here drew on PBMCs, taken at tuberculosis diagnosis. The chain is made from TRBV6-5 and TRBJ2-1, with TRBD2 matching 7 junction bases. The clonotype was recovered from an adult with tuberculosis. The DNA sequence follows: TGTGCCAGCACCACGGGGGGACTCGGGAATGAGCAGTTCTTC. Translated, this gives CASTTGGLGNEQFF.